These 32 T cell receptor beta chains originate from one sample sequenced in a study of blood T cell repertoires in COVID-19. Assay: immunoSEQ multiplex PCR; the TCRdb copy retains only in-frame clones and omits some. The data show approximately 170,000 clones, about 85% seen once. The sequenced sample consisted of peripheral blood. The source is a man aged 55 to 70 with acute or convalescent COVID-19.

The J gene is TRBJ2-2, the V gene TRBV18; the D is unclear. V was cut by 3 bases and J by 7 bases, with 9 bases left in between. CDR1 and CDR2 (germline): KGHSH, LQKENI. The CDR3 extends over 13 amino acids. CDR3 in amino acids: CASSPLGDGELFF. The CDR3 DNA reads TGTGCCAGCTCACCCCTCGGAGACGGGGAGCTGTTTTTT. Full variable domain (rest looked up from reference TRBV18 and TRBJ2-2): NAGVMQNPRHLVRRRGQEARLRCSPMKGHSHVYWYRQLPEEGLKFMVYLQKENIIDESGMPKERFSAEFPKEGPSILRIQQVVRGDSAAYFCASSPLGDGELFFGEGSRLTVL.

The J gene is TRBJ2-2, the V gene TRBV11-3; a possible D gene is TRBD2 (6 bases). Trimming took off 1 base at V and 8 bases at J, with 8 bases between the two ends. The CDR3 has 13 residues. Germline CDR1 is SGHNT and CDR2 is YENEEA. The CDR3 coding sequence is TGTGCCAGCAGCTTAGTAGGGACTGGGGAGCTGTTTTTT. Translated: CASSLVGTGELFF.

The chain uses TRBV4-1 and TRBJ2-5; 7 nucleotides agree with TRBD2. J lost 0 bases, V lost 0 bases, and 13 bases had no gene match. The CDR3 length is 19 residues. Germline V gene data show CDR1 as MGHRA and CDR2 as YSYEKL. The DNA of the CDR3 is TGCGCCAGCAGCCAAGAGACGGCTAGCGGTGCTGTGTACCAAGAGACCCAGTACTTC. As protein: CASSQETASGAVYQETQYF.

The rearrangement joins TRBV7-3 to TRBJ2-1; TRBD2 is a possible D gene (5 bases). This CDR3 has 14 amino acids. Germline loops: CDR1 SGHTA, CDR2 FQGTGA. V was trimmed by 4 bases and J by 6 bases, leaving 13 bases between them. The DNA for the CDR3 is TGTGCCAGCAGCTCGACTATAGCACCCAATGAGCAGTTCTTC. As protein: CASSSTIAPNEQFF.

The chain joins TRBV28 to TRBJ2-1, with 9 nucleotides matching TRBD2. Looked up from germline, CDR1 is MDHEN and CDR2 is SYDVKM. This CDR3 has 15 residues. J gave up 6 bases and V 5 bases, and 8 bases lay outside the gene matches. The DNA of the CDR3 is TGTGCCAGCAGTCTGAGCGGGGGGCTTATCAATGAGCAGTTCTTC. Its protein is CASSLSGGLINEQFF.

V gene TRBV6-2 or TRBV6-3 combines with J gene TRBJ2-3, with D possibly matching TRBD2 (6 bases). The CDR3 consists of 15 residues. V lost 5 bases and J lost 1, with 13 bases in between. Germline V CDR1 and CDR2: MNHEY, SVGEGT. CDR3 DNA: TGTGCCAGCAGTCGACTAGAATTCGGCACAGATACGCAGTATTTT. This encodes CASSRLEFGTDTQYF.

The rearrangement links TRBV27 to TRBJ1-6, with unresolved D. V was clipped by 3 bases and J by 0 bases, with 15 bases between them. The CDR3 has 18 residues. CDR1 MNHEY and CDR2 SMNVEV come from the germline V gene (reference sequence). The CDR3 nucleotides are TGTGCCAGCAGTTTCTCGGATCCGGGAAACTCCTATAATTCACCCCTCCACTTT. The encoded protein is CASSFSDPGNSYNSPLHF.

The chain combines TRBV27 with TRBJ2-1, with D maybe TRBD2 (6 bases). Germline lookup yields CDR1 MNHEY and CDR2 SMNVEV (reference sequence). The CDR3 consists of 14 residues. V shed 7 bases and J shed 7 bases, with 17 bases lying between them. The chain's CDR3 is CASTGAGSGNEQFF. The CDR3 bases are TGTGCCAGCACCGGGGCGGGGTCCGGGAATGAGCAGTTCTTC.

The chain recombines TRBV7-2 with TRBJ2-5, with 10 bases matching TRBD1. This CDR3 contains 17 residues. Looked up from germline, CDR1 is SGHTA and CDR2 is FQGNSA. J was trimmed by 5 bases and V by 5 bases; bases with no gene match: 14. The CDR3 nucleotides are TGTGCCAGCAGCGCCTCGTCCGGGACAGGGGTGGGGGAGACCCAGTACTTC. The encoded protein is CASSASSGTGVGETQYF.

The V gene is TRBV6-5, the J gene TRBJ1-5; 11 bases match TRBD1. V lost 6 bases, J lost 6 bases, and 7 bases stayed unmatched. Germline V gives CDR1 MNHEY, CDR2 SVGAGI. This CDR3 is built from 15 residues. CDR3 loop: CASSLDRGQIQPQHF. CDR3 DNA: TGTGCCAGCAGCCTGGACAGGGGGCAGATTCAGCCCCAGCATTTT.

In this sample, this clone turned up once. Written as DNA, the CDR3 is TGTGCCAGCAGCCTATCGGGTGGCGGACAGGCCCAGTACGTC. Its protein is CASSLSGGGQAQYV. The V call is TRBV11-2, the J call TRBJ2-7, with 7 bases that match TRBD1. Germline CDR1 and CDR2: SGHAT and FQNNGV. This CDR3 region has 14 residues. V gave up 5 bases and J gave up 10 bases; unmatched junction bases: 14.

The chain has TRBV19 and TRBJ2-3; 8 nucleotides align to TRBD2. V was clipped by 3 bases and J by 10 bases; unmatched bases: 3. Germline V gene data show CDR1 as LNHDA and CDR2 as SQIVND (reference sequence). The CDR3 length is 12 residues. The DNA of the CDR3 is TGTGCCAGTAGTATTCCCGGGGGGGCGCAGTATTTT. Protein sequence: CASSIPGGAQYF.

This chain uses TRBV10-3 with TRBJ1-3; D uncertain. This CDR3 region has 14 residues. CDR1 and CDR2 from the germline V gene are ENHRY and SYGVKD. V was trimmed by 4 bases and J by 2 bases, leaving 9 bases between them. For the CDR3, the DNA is TGTGCCATCAGTGCTTCGGGGACTGGAAACACCATATATTTT. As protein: CAISASGTGNTIYF.

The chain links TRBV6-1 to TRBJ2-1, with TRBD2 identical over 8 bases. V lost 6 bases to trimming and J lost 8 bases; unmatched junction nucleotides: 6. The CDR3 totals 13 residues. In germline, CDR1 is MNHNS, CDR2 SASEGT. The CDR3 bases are TGTGCCAGCAGACCCGGGACTAGTTATGAGCAGTTCTTC. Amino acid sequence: CASRPGTSYEQFF.

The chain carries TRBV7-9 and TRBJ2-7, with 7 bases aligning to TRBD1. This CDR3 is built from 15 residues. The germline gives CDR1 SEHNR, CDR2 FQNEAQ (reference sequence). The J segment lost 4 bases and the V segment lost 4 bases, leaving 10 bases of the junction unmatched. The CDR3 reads CASSSGLGQLYEQYF. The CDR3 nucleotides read TGTGCCAGCAGCTCCGGGCTGGGACAGCTTTACGAGCAGTACTTC.

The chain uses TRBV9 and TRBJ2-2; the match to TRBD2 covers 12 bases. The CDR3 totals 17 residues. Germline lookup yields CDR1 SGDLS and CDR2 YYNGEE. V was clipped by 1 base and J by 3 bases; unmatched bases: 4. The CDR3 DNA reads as TGTGCCAGCAGCGTATCTAGCGGGAGGGCGTACACCGGGGAGCTGTTTTTT. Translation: CASSVSSGRAYTGELFF. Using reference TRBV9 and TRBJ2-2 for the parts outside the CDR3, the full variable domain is DSGVTQTPKHLITATGQRVTLRCSPRSGDLSVYWYQQSLDQGLQFLIQYYNGEERAKGNILERFSAQQFPDLHSELNLSSLELGDSALYFCASSVSSGRAYTGELFFGEGSRLTVL.

The DNA for the CDR3 is TGTGCCAGCAGTGAAAGACAGTTCGATGGCTACACCTTC. This codes for CASSERQFDGYTF. The rearrangement links TRBV2 to TRBJ1-2; a weak D match, TRBD1 (5 bases). Trimming cost V 2 bases and J 6 bases, with 10 bases left between them. CDR3 length equals 13 residues. Germline V gene data show CDR1 as SNHLY and CDR2 as FYNNEI. Supplemented by reference TRBV2 and TRBJ1-2, the full variable domain reads EPEVTQTPSHQVTQMGQEVILRCVPISNHLYFYWYRQILGQKVEFLVSFYNNEISEKSEIFDDQFSVERPDGSNFTLKIRSTKLEDSAMYFCASSERQFDGYTFGSGTRLTVV.

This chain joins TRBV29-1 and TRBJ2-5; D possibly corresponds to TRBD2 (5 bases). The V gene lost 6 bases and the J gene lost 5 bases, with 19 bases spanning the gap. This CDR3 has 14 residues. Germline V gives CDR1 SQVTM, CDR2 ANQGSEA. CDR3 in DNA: TGCAGCGTCGTAACGGGGTCAGCCCGGGAGACCCAGTACTTC. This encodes CSVVTGSARETQYF.

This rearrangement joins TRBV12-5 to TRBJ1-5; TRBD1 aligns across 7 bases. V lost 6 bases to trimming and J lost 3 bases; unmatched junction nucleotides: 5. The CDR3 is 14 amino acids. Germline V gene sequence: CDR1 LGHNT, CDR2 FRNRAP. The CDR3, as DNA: TGTGCTAGTGGCCAGGGACAGTTCAATCAGCCCCAGCATTTT. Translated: CASGQGQFNQPQHF.

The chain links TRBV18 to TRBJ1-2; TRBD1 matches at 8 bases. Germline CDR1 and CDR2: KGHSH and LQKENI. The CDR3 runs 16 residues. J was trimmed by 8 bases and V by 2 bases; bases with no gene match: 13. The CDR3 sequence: CASSPTGGQAGKGYTF. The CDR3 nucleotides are TGTGCCAGCTCACCAACGGGGGGACAGGCGGGAAAAGGCTACACCTTC.

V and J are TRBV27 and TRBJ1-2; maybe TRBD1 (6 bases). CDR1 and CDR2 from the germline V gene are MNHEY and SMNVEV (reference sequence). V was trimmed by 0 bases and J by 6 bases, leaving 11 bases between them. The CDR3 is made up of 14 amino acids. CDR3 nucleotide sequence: TGTGCCAGCAGTTTATCGTCAGCAGGGGATGGCTACACCTTC. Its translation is CASSLSSAGDGYTF.

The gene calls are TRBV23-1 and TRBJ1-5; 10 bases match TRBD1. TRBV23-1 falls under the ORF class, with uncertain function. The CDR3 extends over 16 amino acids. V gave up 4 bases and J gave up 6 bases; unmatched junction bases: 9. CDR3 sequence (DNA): TGCGCCAGCAGTCGCCCGGGACAGGGGCAGGGTCAGCCCCAGCATTTT. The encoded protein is CASSRPGQGQGQPQHF.

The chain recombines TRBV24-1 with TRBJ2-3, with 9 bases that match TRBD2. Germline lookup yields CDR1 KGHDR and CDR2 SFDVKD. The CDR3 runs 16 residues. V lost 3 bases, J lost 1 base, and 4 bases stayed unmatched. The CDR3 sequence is CATSDPSGEGTDTQYF. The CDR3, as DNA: TGTGCCACCAGTGATCCTAGCGGGGAGGGCACAGATACGCAGTATTTT.

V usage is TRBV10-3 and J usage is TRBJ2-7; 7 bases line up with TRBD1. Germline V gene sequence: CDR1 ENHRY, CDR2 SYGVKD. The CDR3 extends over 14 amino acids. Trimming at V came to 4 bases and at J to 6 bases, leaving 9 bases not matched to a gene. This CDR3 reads CAISGGQGEREQYF. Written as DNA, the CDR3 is TGTGCCATCAGTGGGGGGCAGGGGGAGCGCGAGCAGTACTTC.

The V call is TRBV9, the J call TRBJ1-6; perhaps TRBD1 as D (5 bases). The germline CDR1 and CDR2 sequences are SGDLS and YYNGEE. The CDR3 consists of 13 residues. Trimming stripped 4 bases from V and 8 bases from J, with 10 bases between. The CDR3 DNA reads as TGTGCCAGCAGCCCGGACACAGATTCACCCCTCCACTTT. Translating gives CASSPDTDSPLHF.

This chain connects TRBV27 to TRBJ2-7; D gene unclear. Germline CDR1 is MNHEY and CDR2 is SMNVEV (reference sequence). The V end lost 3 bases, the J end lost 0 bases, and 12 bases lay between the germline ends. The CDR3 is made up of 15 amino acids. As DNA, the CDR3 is TGTGCCAGCAGTTTGAGGCAGCGCAGCTCCTACGAGCAGTACTTC. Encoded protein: CASSLRQRSSYEQYF.

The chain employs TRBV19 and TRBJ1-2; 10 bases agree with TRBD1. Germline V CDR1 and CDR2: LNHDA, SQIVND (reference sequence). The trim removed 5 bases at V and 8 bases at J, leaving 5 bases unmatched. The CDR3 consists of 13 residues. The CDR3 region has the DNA TGTGCCAGTAGTTTCCGGGACAGGGGCGGCTACACCTTC. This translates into CASSFRDRGGYTF. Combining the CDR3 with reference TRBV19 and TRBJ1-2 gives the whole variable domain DGGITQSPKYLFRKEGQNVTLSCEQNLNHDAMYWYRQDPGQGLRLIYYSQIVNDFQKGDIAEGYSVSREKKESFPLTVTSAQKNPTAFYLCASSFRDRGGYTFGSGTRLTVV.

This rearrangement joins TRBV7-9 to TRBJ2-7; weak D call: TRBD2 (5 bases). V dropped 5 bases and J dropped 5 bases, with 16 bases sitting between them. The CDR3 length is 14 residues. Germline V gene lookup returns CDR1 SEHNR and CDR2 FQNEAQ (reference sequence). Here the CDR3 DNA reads TGTGCCAGCAGCGTGGGAGAGTACTACCACGAGCAGTACTTC. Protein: CASSVGEYYHEQYF.

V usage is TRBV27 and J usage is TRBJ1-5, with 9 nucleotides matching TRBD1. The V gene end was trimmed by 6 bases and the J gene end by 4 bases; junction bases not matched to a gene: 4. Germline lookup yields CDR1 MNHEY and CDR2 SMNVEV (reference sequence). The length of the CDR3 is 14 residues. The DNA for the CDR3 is TGTGCCAGCAGGGGGACAGGGAGGAATCAGCCCCAGCATTTT. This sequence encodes CASRGTGRNQPQHF.

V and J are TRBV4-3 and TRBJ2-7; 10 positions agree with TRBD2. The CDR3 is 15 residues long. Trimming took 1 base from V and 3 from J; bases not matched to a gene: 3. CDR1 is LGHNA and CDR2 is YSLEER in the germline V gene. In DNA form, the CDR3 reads TGCGCCAGCAGCCAAGCTAGCGGGGGCCTCTACGAGCAGTACTTC. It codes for CASSQASGGLYEQYF.

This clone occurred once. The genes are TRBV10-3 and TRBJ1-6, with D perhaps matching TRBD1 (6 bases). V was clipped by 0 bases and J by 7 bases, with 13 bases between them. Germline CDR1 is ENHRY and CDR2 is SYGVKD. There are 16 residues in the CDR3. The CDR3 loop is CAISESGAFGNSPLHF. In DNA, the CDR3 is TGTGCCATCAGTGAGTCGGGGGCTTTCGGAAATTCACCCCTCCACTTT.

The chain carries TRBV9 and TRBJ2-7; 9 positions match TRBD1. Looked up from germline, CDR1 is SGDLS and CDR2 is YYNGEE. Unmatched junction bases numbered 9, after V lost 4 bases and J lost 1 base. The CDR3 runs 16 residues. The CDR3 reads CASSSGDRAFSYEQYV. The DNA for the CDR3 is TGTGCCAGCAGCTCCGGGGACAGGGCCTTTTCCTACGAGCAGTACGTC.